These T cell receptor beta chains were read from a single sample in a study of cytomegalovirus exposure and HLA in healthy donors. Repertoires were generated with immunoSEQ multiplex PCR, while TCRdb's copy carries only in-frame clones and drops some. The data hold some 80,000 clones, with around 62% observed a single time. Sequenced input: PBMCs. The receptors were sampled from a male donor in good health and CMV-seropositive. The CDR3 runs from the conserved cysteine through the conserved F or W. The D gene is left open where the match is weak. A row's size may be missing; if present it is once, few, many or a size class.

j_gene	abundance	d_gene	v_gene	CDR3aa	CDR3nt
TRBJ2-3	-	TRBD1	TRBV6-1	CASSARQGRTDTQYF	TGTGCCAGCAGTGCGAGACAGGGACGGACAGATACGCAGTATTTT
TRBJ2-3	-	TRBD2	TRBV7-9	CASSLRPSGNTDTQYF	TGTGCCAGCAGCTTACGACCTAGCGGGAACACAGATACGCAGTATTTT
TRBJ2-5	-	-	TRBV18	CASSSKEETQYF	TGTGCCAGCTCATCTAAGGAGGAGACCCAGTACTTC
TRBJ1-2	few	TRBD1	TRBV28	CASSLRSTGVYGYTF	TGTGCCAGCAGTTTAAGGTCGACAGGGGTCTATGGCTACACCTTC
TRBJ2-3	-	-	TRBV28	CASSLSTDTQYF	TGTGCCAGCAGTCTTAGCACAGATACGCAGTATTTT
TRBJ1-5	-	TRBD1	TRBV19	CASMWGQNQPQHF	TGTGCCAGTATGTGGGGACAGAATCAGCCCCAGCATTTT
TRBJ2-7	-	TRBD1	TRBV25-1	CASSEFGQGNDEQYF	TGTGCCAGCAGTGAGTTCGGACAGGGGAACGACGAGCAGTACTTC
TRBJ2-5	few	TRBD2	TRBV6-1	CASSEVGLAGATQYF	TGTGCCAGCAGTGAAGTTGGACTAGCGGGAGCGACCCAGTACTTC
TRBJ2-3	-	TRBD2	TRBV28	CASTKGGTDTQYF	TGTGCCAGCACAAAGGGAGGGACAGATACGCAGTATTTT
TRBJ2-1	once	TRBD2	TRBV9	CASSVVPGGPIGNEQFF	TGTGCCAGCAGCGTAGTACCGGGAGGGCCGATTGGCAATGAGCAGTTCTTC
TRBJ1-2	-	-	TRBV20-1	CSAAEVYGYTF	TGCAGTGCGGCGGAGGTTTATGGCTACACCTTC
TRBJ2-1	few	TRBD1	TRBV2	CASSESGDRKFF	TGTGCCAGCAGTGAATCTGGGGACAGAAAGTTCTTC
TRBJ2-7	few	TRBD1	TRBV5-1	CASSLAGGGQGAEQYF	TGCGCCAGCAGCTTGGCGGGCGGGGGACAGGGGGCCGAGCAGTACTTC
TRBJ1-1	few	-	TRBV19	CASSMAGIAFF	TGTGCCAGTAGTATGGCAGGAATAGCTTTCTTT
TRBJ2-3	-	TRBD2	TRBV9	CASSWGGLAGGHDTQYF	TGTGCCAGCAGCTGGGGAGGACTAGCGGGGGGGCATGATACGCAGTATTTT
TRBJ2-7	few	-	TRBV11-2	CASSSGLDLEQYF	TGTGCCAGCAGCTCGGGACTTGACCTCGAGCAGTACTTC
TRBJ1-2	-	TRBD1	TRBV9	CASSDRDSLYGYTF	TGTGCCAGCAGCGACCGGGACAGCCTTTATGGCTACACCTTC
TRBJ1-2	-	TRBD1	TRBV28	CASSQGQVSGYTF	TGTGCCAGCAGCCAGGGACAGGTCAGCGGCTACACCTTC
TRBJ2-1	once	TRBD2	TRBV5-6	CASSLLAGGGSEQFF	TGTGCCAGCAGCTTGCTTGCGGGGGGGGGATCTGAGCAGTTCTTC
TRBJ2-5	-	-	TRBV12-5	CASGLASEETQYF	TGTGCTAGTGGTTTGGCTAGCGAGGAGACCCAGTACTTC
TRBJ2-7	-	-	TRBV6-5	CASSYTKSGRYEQYF	TGTGCCAGCAGTTACACGAAATCGGGTCGCTACGAGCAGTACTTC
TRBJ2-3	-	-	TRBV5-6	CASSPGSTDTQYF	TGTGCCAGCAGCCCGGGATCCACAGATACGCAGTATTTT
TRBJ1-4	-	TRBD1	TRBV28	CASSSGTGPEKLFF	TGTGCCAGCAGTTCCGGGACAGGGCCTGAAAAACTGTTTTTT
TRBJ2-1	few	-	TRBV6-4	CASSDSPSLLGGEQFF	TGTGCCAGCAGTGACTCCCCCTCCTTACTCGGGGGTGAGCAGTTCTTC
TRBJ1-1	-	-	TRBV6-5	CASGRGGTEAFF	TGTGCCAGCGGGAGGGGGGGCACTGAAGCTTTCTTT
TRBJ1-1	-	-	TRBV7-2	CASSLSGVGTEAFF	TGTGCCAGCAGCTTGTCGGGGGTCGGCACTGAAGCTTTCTTT
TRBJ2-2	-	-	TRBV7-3	CASTGDSHTGELFF	TGTGCCAGCACCGGGGACTCCCACACCGGGGAGCTGTTTTTT